These 2 T cell receptor beta chains were sequenced from one sample in a study of blood T cell repertoires in COVID-19. Profiling relied on immunoSEQ multiplex PCR, and the TCRdb table lists in-frame clones only, not all of them. Here the sample spans approximately 170,000 clones, just under 85% being singletons. Source material: peripheral blood. Every receptor here comes from a man aged 40-49 years who had recovered from COVID-19.

The rearrangement joins TRBV7-9 to TRBJ2-1; 7 bases map to TRBD2. The CDR3 sequence is 12 residues long. CDR1 SEHNR and CDR2 FQNEAQ come from the germline V gene (reference sequence). Trimming took 3 bases from V and 10 from J; bases not matched to a gene: 3. The CDR3 loop reads CASSFGGREQFF. Here the CDR3 DNA reads TGTGCCAGCAGCTTCGGCGGGAGAGAGCAGTTCTTC.

This clone was seen once. The J gene is TRBJ2-7, the V gene TRBV19; a possible D gene is TRBD2 (7 bases). The germline CDR1 and CDR2 sequences are LNHDA and SQIVND (reference sequence). V lost 10 bases to trimming and J lost 4 bases, with 17 bases between them. This CDR3 contains 13 residues. The CDR3 sequence: CATSTGGGYEQYF. The DNA of the CDR3 is TGTGCCACGTCCACGGGGGGCGGATACGAGCAGTACTTC.